This T cell receptor beta chain was captured in a study of blood T cell repertoires in COVID-19. Overall study: Spain, Italy and the United States supplied samples that represented acute and convalescent COVID-19. PBMCs, B-cell-depleted T cells, or T cells provided the cDNA or gDNA that made up the material.

The CDR3 sequence is 15 residues long. Trimming cost V 0 bases and J 7 bases; bases outside gene matches: 9. CDR1 is SGHRS, CDR2 YFSETQ, per germline. This clone was detected only once. Authors' analysis steps: Amplification with reference gene primers provided the estimates of nucleated cell counts. TCRdb's table, derived via immunoSEQ multiplex PCR, lists solely in-frame clones and lacks some. V, J and clone size are taken as reported in that table, and D and trimming were inferred from the DNA itself. The sample carries 130,000 or so clones, approximately 85% recorded once. This clonotype was obtained from a human donor in a cohort sampled during active COVID-19. The chain has TRBV5-1 and TRBJ2-5, with 7 bases fitting TRBD1. Sequenced material: peripheral blood. CDR3 nucleotides: TGCGCCAGCAGCTTGGGGGTAGGGGGCGGATCGACCCAGTACTTC. Protein product: CASSLGVGGGSTQYF.